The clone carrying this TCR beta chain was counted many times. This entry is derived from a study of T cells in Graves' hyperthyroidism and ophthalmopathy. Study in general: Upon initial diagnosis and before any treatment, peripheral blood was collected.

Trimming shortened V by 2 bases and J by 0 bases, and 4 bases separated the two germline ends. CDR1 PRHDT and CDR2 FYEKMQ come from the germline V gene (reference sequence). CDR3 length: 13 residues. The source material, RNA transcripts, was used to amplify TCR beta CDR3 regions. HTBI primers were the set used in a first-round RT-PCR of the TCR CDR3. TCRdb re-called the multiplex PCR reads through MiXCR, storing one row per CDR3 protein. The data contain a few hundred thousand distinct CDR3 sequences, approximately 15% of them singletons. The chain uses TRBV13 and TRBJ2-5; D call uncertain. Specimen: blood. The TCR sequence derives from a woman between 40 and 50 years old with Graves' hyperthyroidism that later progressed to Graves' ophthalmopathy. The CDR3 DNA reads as TGTGCCAGCAGCTTACCGTACCAAGAGACCCAGTACTTC. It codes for CASSLPYQETQYF.